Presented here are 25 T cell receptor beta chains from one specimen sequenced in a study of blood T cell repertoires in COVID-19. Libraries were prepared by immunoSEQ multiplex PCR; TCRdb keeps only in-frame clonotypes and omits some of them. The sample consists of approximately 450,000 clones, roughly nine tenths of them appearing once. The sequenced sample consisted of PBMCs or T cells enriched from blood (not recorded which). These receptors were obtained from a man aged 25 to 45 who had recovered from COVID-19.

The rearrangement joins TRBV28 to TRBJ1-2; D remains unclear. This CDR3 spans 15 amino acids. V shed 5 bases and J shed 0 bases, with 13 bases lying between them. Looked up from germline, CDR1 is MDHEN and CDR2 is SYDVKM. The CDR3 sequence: CASSPRGRTNYGYTF. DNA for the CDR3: TGTGCCAGCAGTCCACGAGGAAGGACTAACTATGGCTACACCTTC.

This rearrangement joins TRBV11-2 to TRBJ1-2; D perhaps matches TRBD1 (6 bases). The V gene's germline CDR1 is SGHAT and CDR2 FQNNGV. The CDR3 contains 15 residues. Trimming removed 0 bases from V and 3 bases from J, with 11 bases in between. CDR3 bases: TGTGCCAGCAGCTTAGAATGGGGGCCTTACTATGGCTACACCTTC. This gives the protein CASSLEWGPYYGYTF.

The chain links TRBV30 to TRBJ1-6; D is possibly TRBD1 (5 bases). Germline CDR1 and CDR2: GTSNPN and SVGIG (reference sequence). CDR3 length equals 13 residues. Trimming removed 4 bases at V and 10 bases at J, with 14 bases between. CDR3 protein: CAWTVGGKSPLHF. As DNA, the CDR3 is TGTGCCTGGACTGTTGGGGGGAAGTCACCCCTCCACTTT. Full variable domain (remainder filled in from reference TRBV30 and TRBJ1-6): SQTIHQWPATLVQPVGSPLSLECTVEGTSNPNLYWYRQAAGRGLQLLFYSVGIGQISSEVPQNLSASRPQDRQFILSSKKLLLSDSGFYLCAWTVGGKSPLHFGNGTRLTVT.

The CDR3 region is CATSDSQETQYF. Here the CDR3 DNA reads TGTGCCACCAGTGACTCCCAAGAGACCCAGTACTTC. The chain combines TRBV24-1 with TRBJ2-5; no firm D call. V was trimmed by 4 bases and J by 1 base, leaving 3 bases between them. Per the germline V gene, CDR1 is KGHDR and CDR2 is SFDVKD. There are 12 residues in the CDR3.

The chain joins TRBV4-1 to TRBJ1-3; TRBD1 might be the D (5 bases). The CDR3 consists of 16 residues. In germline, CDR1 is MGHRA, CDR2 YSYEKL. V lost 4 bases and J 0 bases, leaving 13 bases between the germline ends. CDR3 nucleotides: TGCGCCAGCAGCCCCCCCGGGGGGATCTCTGGAAACACCATATATTTT. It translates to CASSPPGGISGNTIYF.

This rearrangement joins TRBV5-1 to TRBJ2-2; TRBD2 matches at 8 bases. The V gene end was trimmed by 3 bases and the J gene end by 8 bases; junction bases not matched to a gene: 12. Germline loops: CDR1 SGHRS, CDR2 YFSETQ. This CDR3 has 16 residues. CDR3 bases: TGCGCCAGCAGCTCCGTTCCGGGACTAGATGTAGGGGAGCTGTTTTTT. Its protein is CASSSVPGLDVGELFF.

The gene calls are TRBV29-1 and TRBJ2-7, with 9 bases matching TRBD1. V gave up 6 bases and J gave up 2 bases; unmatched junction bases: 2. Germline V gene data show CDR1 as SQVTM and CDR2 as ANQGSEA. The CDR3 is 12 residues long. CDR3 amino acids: CSVGTGTYEQYF. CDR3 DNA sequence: TGCAGCGTGGGGACAGGGACCTACGAGCAGTACTTC.

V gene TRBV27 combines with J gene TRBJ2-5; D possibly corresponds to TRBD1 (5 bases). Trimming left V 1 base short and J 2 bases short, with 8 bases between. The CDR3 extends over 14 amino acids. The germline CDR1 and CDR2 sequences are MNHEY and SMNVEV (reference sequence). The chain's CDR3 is CASSLFGQQETQYF. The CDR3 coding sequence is TGTGCCAGCAGTTTATTCGGACAACAAGAGACCCAGTACTTC.

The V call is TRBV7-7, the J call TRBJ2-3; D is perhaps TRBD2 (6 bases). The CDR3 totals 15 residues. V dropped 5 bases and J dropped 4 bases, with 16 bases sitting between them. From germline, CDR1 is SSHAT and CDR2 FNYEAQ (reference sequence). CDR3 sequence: CASSQAGPGADTQYF. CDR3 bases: TGTGCCAGCAGCCAAGCAGGTCCGGGGGCAGATACGCAGTATTTT.

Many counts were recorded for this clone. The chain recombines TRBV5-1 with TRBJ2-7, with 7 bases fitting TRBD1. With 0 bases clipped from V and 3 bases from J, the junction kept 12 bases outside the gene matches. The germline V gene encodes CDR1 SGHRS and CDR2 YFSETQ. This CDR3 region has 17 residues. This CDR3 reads CASSLVPGGTRGYEQYF. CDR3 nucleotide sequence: TGCGCCAGCAGCTTGGTACCAGGGGGAACCCGGGGCTACGAGCAGTACTTC.

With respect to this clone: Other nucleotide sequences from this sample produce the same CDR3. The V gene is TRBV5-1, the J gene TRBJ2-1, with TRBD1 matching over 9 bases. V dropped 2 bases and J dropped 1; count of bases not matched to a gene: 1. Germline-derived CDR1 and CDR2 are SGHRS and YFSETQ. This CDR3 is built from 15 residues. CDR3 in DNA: TGCGCCAGCAGCTTACAGGGGGCTTCCTACAATGAGCAGTTCTTC. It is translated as CASSLQGASYNEQFF.

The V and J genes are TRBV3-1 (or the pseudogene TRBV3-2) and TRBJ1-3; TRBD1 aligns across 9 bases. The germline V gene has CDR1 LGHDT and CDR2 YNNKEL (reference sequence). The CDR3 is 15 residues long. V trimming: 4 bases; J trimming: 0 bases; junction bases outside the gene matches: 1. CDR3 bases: TGTGCCAGCAGCCCGGGACAGGGCTCTGGAAACACCATATATTTT. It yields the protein CASSPGQGSGNTIYF.

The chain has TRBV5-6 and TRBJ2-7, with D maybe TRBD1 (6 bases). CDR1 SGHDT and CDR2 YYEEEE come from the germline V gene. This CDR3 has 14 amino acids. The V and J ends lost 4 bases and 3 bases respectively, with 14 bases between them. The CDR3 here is CASSQPGQDYEQYF. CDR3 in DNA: TGTGCCAGCAGCCAACCGGGACAAGACTACGAGCAGTACTTC.

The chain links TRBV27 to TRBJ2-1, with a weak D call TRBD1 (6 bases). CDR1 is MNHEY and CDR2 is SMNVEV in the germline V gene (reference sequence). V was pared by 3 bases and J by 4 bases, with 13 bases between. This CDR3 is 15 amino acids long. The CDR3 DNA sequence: TGTGCCAGCAGTTTGGGACAAACACTATACAATGAGCAGTTCTTC. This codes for CASSLGQTLYNEQFF.

CDR3 loop: CASSDSPSNYEQYF. For the CDR3, the DNA is TGTGCCAGCAGCGACAGCCCGAGCAACTACGAGCAGTACTTC. This sequence joins TRBV2 and TRBJ2-7; the D gene is possibly TRBD1 (5 bases). The CDR3 has 14 amino acids. Germline V gene data show CDR1 as SNHLY and CDR2 as FYNNEI. Trimming pared 6 bases from V and 3 bases from J, leaving 15 bases between.

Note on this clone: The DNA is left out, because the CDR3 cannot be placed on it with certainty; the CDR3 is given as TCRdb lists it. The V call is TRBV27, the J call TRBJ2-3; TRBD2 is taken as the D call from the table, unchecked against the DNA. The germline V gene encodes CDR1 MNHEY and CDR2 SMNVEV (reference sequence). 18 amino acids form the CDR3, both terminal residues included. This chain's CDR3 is CASRTTYLERESTDTQYF.

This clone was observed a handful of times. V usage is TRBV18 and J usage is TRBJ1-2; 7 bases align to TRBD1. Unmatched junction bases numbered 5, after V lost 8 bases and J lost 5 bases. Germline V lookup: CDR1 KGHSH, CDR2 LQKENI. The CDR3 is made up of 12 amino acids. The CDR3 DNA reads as TGTGCCAGCCGGGGGACAGAATATGGCTACACCTTC. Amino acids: CASRGTEYGYTF.

CDR3 bases: TGTGCCACCAGTCGGACAGCTAGCACAGATACGCAGTATTTT. It codes for CATSRTASTDTQYF. The chain is built from TRBV24-1 and TRBJ2-3; possible D gene TRBD1, 6 bases. The CDR3 length is 14 residues. The V and J ends lost 6 bases and 0 bases respectively, with 9 bases between them. The germline CDR1 and CDR2 sequences are KGHDR and SFDVKD.

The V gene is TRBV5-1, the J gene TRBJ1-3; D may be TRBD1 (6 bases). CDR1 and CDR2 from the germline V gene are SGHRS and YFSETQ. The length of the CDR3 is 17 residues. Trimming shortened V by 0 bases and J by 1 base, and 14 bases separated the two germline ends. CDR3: CASSLVPTGVSGNTIYF. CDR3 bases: TGCGCCAGCAGCTTGGTGCCGACAGGAGTATCTGGAAACACCATATATTTT.

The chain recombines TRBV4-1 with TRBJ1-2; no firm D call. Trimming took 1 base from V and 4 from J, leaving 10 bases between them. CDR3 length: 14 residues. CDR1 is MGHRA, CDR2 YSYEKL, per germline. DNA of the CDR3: TGCGCCAGCAGCCAAGTGGCGGGCCCCTATGGCTACACCTTC. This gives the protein CASSQVAGPYGYTF.

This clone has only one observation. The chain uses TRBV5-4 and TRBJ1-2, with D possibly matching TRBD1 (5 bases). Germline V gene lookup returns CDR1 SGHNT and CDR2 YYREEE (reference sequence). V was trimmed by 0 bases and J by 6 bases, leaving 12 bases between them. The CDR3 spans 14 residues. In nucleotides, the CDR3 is TGTGCCAGCAGCTTGGATGTAGGGGTGGATGGCTACACCTTC. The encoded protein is CASSLDVGVDGYTF.

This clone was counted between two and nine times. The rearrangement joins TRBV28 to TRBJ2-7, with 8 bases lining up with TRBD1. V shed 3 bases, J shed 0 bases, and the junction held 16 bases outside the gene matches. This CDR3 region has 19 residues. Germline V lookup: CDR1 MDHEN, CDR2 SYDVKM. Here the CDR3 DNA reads TGTGCCAGCAGTTTGGGCTCAGGGCTGGGACAGGCGAACTCCTACGAGCAGTACTTC. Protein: CASSLGSGLGQANSYEQYF.

As DNA, the CDR3 is TGTGCTAGTGGTTTGGCGGAGTCCTATAATTCACCCCTCCACTTT. Its protein product is CASGLAESYNSPLHF. V is TRBV12-5 and J is TRBJ1-6; D remains ambiguous. Trimming left V 1 base short and J 1 base short, with 5 bases between. The CDR3 loop spans 15 amino acids. Looked up from germline, CDR1 is LGHNT and CDR2 is FRNRAP.

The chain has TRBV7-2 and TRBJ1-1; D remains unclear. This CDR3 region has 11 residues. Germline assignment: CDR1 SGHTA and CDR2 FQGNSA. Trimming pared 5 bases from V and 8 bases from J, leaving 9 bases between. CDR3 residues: CASSPYTEAFF. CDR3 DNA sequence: TGTGCCAGCAGCCCATATACAGAAGCTTTCTTT.

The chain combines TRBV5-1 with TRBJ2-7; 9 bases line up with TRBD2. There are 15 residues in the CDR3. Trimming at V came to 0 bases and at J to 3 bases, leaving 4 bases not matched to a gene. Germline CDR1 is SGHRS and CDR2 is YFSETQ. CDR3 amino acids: CASSLDPAGGYEQYF. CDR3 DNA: TGCGCCAGCAGCTTGGATCCAGCGGGAGGCTACGAGCAGTACTTC.